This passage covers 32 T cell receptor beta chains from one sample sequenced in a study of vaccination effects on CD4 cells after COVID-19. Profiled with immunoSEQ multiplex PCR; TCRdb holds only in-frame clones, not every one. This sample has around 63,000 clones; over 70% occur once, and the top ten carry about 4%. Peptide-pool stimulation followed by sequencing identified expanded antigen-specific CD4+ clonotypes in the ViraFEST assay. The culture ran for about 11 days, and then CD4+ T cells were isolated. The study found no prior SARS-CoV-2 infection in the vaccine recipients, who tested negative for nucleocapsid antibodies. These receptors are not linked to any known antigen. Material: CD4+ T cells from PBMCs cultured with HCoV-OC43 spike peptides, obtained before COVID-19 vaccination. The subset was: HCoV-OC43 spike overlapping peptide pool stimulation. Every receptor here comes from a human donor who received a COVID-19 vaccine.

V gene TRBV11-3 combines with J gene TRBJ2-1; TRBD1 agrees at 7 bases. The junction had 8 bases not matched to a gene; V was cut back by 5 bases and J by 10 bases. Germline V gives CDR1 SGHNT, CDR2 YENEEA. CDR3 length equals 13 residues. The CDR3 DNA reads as TGTGCCAGCAGCGCGAACCGGGACAGAGAGCAGTTCTTC. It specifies CASSANRDREQFF.

CDR3 protein: CASTPTSTSGGVGTDTQYF. The DNA for the CDR3 is TGTGCCAGCACCCCCACGTCGACTAGCGGGGGGGTTGGCACAGATACGCAGTATTTT. V is TRBV5-6 and J is TRBJ2-3, with 14 bases aligning to TRBD2. The germline CDR1 and CDR2 sequences are SGHDT and YYEEEE. After removal of 6 bases from V and 1 base from J, the junction contained 13 bases not matched to a gene. This CDR3 region has 19 residues.

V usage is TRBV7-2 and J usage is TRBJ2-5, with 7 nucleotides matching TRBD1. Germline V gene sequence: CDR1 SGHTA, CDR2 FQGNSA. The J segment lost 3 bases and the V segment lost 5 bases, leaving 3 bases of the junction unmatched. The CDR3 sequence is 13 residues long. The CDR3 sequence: CASSRDREETQYF. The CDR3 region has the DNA TGTGCCAGCAGCAGAGACAGGGAAGAGACCCAGTACTTC.

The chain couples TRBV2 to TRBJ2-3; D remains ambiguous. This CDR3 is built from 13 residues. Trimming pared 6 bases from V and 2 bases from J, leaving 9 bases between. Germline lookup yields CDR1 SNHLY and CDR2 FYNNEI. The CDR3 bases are TGTGCCAGCAGCGGTGGGCCCACAGATACGCAGTATTTT. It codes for CASSGGPTDTQYF.

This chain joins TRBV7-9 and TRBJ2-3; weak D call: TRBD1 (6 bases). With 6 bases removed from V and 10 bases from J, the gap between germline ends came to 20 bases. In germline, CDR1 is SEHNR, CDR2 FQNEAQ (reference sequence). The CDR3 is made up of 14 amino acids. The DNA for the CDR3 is TGTGCCAGCAGTTTAAGGGGGTTTGGATCGGCGCAGTATTTT. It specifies CASSLRGFGSAQYF.

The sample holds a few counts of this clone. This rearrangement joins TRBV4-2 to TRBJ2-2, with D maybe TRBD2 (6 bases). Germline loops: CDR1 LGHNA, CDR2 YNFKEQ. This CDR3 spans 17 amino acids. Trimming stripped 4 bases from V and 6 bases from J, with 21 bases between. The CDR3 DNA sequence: TGTGCCAGCAGCCCTAGGGGACTCGAACCCTCTCCCGGGGAGCTGTTTTTT. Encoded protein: CASSPRGLEPSPGELFF.

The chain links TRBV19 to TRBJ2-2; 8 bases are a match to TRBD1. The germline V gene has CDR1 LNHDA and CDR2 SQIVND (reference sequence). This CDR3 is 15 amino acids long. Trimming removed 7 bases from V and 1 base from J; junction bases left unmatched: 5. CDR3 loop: CASTADRVNTGELFF. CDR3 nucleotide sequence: TGTGCCAGTACCGCGGACAGGGTGAACACCGGGGAGCTGTTTTTT. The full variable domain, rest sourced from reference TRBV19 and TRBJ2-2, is DGGITQSPKYLFRKEGQNVTLSCEQNLNHDAMYWYRQDPGQGLRLIYYSQIVNDFQKGDIAEGYSVSREKKESFPLTVTSAQKNPTAFYLCASTADRVNTGELFFGEGSRLTVL.

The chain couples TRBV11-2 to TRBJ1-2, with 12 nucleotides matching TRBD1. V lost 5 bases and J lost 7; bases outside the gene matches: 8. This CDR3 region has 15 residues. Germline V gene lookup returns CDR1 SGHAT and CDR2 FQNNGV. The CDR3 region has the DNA TGTGCCAGCAGCACCCAGGGACAGGGGGCTTCTGGCTACACCTTC. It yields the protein CASSTQGQGASGYTF. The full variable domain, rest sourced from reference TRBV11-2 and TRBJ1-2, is EAGVAQSPRYKIIEKRQSVAFWCNPISGHATLYWYQQILGQGPKLLIQFQNNGVVDDSQLPKDRFSAERLKGVDSTLKIQPAKLEDSAVYLCASSTQGQGASGYTFGSGTRLTVV.

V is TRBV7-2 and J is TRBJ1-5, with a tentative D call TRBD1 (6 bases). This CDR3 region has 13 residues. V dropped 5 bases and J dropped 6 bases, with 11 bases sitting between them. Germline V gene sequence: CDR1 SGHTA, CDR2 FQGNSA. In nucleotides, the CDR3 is TGTGCCAGCAGCCGGACAGTAAGTCAGCCCCAGCATTTT. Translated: CASSRTVSQPQHF.

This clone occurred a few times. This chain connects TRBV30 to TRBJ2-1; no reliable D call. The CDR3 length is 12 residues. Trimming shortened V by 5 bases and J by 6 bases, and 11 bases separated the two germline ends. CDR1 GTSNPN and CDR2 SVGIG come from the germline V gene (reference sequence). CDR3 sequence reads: CAWGGLFNEQFF. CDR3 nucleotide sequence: TGTGCCTGGGGTGGGTTATTCAATGAGCAGTTCTTC.

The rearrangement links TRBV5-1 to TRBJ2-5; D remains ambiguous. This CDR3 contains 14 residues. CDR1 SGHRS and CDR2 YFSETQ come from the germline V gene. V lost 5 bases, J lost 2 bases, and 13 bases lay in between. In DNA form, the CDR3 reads TGCGCCAGCAGTTTCCAGACACTTCAAGAGACCCAGTACTTC. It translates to CASSFQTLQETQYF.

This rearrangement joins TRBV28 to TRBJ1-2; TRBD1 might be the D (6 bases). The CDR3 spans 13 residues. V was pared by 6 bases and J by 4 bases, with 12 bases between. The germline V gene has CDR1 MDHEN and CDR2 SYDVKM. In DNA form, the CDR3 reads TGTGCCAGCAGGGAAGGGGGTATCTATGGCTACACCTTC. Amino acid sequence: CASREGGIYGYTF.

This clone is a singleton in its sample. In nucleotides, the CDR3 is TGCGCCAGCAGCTCAACCGGCCAACAGGGAACTAATGAAAAACTGTTTTTT. As protein: CASSSTGQQGTNEKLFF. J is TRBJ1-4 and V is TRBV5-1; maybe TRBD1 (6 bases). Germline V CDR1 and CDR2: SGHRS, YFSETQ. Trimming removed 3 bases from V and 1 base from J, with 16 bases in between. The CDR3 covers 17 residues. Using reference TRBV5-1 and TRBJ1-4 for the parts outside the CDR3, the full variable domain is KAGVTQTPRYLIKTRGQQVTLSCSPISGHRSVSWYQQTPGQGLQFLFEYFSETQRNKGNFPGRFSGRQFSNSRSEMNVSTLELGDSALYLCASSSTGQQGTNEKLFFGSGTQLSVL.

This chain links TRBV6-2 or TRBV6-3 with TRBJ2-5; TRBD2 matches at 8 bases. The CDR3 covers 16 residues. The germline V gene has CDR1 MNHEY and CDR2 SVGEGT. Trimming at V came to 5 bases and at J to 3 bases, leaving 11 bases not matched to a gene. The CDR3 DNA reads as TGTGCCAGCAGTGGCCCCTCCGGGACTAGGGAAGAGACCCAGTACTTC. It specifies CASSGPSGTREETQYF.

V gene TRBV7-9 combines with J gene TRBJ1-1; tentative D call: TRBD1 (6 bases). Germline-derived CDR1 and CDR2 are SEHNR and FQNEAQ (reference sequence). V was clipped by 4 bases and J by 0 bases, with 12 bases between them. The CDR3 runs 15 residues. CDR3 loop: CASSYEGGLNTEAFF. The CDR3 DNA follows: TGTGCCAGCAGCTACGAGGGGGGGTTGAACACTGAAGCTTTCTTT.

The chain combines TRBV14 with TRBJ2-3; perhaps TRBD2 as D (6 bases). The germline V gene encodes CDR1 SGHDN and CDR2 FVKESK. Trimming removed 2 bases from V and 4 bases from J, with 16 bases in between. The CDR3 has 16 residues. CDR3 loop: CASSQRAAGGADTQYF. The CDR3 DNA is TGTGCCAGCAGCCAAAGGGCGGCAGGCGGGGCAGATACGCAGTATTTT.

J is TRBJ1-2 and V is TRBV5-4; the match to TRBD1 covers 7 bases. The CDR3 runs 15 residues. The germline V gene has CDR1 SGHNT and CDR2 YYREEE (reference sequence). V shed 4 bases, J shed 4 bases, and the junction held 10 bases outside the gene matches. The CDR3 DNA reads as TGTGCCAGCAGCCATGCCGAGGGGGCGAGCTATGGCTACACCTTC. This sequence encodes CASSHAEGASYGYTF.

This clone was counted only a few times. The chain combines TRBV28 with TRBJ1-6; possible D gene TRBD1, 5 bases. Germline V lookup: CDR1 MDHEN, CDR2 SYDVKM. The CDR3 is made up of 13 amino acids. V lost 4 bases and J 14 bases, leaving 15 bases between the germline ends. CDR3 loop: CASSSPGGASLHF. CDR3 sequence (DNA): TGTGCCAGCAGTTCCCCCGGGGGAGCGTCCCTCCACTTT.

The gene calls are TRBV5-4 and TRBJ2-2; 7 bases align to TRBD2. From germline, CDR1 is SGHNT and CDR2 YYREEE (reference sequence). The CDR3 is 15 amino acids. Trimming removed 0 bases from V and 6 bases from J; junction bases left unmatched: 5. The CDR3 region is CASSLDLGGAGELFF. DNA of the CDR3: TGTGCCAGCAGCTTGGACTTGGGGGGGGCCGGGGAGCTGTTTTTT.

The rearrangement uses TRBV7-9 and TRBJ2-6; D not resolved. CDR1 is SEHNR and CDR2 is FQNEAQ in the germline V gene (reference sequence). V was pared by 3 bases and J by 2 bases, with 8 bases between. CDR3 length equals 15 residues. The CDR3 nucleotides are TGTGCCAGCAGCTTCGGAGAAACTGGGGCCAACGTCCTGACTTTC. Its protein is CASSFGETGANVLTF.

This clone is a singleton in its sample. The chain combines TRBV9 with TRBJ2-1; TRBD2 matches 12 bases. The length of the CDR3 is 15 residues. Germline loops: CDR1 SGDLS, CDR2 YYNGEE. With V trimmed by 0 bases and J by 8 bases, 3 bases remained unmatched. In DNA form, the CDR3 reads TGTGCCAGCAGCGTAGGGACTAGCGGGGTCGATGAGCAGTTCTTC. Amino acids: CASSVGTSGVDEQFF. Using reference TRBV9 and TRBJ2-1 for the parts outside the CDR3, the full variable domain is DSGVTQTPKHLITATGQRVTLRCSPRSGDLSVYWYQQSLDQGLQFLIQYYNGEERAKGNILERFSAQQFPDLHSELNLSSLELGDSALYFCASSVGTSGVDEQFFGPGTRLTVL.

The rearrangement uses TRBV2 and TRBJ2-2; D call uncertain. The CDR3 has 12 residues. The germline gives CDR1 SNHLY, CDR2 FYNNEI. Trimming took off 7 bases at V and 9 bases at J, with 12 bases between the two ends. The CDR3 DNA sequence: TGTGCCAGCACTCGATCTGCCCGGGAGCTGTTTTTT. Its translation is CASTRSARELFF. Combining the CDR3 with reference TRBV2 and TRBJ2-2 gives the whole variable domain EPEVTQTPSHQVTQMGQEVILRCVPISNHLYFYWYRQILGQKVEFLVSFYNNEISEKSEIFDDQFSVERPDGSNFTLKIRSTKLEDSAMYFCASTRSARELFFGEGSRLTVL.

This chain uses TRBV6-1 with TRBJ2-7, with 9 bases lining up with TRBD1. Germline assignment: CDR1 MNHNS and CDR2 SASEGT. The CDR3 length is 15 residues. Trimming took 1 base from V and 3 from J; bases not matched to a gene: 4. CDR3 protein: CASSEGQGGFYEQYV. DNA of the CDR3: TGTGCCAGCAGTGAAGGACAGGGGGGTTTCTACGAGCAGTACGTC.

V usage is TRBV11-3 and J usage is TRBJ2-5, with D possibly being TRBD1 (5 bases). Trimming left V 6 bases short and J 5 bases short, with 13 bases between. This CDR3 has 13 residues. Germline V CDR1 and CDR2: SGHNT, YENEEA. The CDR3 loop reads CASSSGLRETQYF. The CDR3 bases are TGTGCCAGCAGTTCAGGGTTAAGGGAGACCCAGTACTTC.

CDR3 sequence (DNA): TGCGCCAGCAGCTTGGGGGTCAGGGTCGGTTCGGGTGAGACCCAGTACTTC. Translation: CASSLGVRVGSGETQYF. The chain couples TRBV5-1 to TRBJ2-5; D perhaps matches TRBD1 (5 bases). The CDR3 is 17 residues long. Germline V gives CDR1 SGHRS, CDR2 YFSETQ. Trimming removed 0 bases from V and 5 bases from J, with 20 bases in between.

The CDR3 region has the DNA TGTGCCAGCAGTGAATCAGGGTGGTCCGAGCAGTACGTC. Amino acids: CASSESGWSEQYV. J is TRBJ2-7 and V is TRBV6-1; a weak D match, TRBD1 (5 bases). Germline loops: CDR1 MNHNS, CDR2 SASEGT. The length of the CDR3 is 13 residues. The germline V and J ends were trimmed by 2 bases and 6 bases, with 11 bases remaining between them.

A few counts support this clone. The chain's CDR3 is CASSSDRGYGYTF. The CDR3 DNA reads TGTGCCAGCAGCTCCGACAGGGGATATGGCTACACCTTC. The chain employs TRBV7-9 and TRBJ1-2; 8 bases are shared with TRBD1. Germline CDR1 and CDR2: SEHNR and FQNEAQ (reference sequence). This CDR3 region has 13 residues. J was trimmed by 5 bases and V by 4 bases; bases with no gene match: 3. Using reference TRBV7-9 and TRBJ1-2 for the parts outside the CDR3, the full variable domain is DTGVSQNPRHKITKRGQNVTFRCDPISEHNRLYWYRQTLGQGPEFLTYFQNEAQLEKSRLLSDRFSAERPKGSFSTLEIQRTEQGDSAMYLCASSSDRGYGYTFGSGTRLTVV.

The CDR3 protein is CASPDFNPGNEQFF. The CDR3 nucleotides read TGTGCCAGCCCGGATTTCAACCCCGGCAATGAGCAGTTCTTC. The genes are TRBV5-8 and TRBJ2-1; D call uncertain. This CDR3 has 14 residues. Germline V lookup: CDR1 SGHTS, CDR2 YDEGEE. Between the trimmed V and J ends, which lost 7 bases and 6 bases, there was a span of 17 bases.

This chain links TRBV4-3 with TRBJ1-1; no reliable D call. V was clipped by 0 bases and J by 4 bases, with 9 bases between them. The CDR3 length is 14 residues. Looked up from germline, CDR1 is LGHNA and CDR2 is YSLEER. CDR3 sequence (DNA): TGCGCCAGCAGCCAAGAATTGGGCCGCACTGAAGCTTTCTTT. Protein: CASSQELGRTEAFF.

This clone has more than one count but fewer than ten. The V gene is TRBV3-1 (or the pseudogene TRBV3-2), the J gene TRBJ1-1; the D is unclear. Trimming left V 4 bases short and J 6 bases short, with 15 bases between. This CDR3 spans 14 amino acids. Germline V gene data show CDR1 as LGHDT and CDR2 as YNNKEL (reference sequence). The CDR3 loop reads CASSPISTRAEAFF. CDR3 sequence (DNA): TGTGCCAGCAGCCCCATAAGTACTCGGGCTGAAGCTTTCTTT.

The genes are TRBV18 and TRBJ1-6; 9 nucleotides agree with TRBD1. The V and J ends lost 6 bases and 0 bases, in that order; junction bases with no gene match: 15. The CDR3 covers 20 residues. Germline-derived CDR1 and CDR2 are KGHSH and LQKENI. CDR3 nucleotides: TGTGCCAGCTCGTATCAAACGACAGGGGGAATATTCTCCTATAATTCACCCCTCCACTTT. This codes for CASSYQTTGGIFSYNSPLHF.

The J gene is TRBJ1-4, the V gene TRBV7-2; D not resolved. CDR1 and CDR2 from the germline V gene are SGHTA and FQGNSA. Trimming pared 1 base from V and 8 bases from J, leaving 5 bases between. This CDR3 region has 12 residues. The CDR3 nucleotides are TGTGCCAGCAGCTTAGGTGGCGAAAAACTGTTTTTT. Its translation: CASSLGGEKLFF.